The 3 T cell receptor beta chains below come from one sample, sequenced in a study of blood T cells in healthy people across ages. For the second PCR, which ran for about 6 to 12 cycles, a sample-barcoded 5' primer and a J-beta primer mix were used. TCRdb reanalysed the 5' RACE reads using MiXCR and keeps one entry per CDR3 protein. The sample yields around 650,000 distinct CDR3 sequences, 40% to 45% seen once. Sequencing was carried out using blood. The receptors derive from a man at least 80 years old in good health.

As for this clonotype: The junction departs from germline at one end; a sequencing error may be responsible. The CDR3 bases are TGCGCCAGCAGCTTGGAGGTTACCCCGAACACTGAAGTTTTCTTT. Its protein is CASSLEVTPNTEVFF. The genes are TRBV5-1 and TRBJ1-1; D gene ambiguous. Germline V gene lookup returns CDR1 SGHRS and CDR2 YFSETQ. The CDR3 contains 15 residues.

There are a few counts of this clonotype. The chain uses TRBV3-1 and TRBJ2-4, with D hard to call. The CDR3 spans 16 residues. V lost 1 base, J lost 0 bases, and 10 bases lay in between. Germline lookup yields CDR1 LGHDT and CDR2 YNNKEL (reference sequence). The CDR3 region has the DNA TGTGCCAGCAGCCAAGTAGGCGAGTTAGCCAAAAACATTCAGTACTTC. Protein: CASSQVGELAKNIQYF.

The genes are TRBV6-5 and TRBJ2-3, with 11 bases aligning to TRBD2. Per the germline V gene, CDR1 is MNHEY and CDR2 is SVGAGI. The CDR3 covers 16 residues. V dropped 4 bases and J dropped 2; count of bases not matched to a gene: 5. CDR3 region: CASSLLAGETTDTQYF. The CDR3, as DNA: TGTGCCAGCAGTTTACTAGCGGGAGAAACCACAGATACGCAGTATTTT.